This T cell receptor beta chain is from a study of T cells in Graves' hyperthyroidism and ophthalmopathy. Study-level results: Blood also contained most expanded thyroid clonotypes above 0.001.

Germline lookup yields CDR1 MNHNS and CDR2 SASEGT. Germline trimming cut 6 bases from V and 13 bases from J; bases unmatched to any gene: 15. The CDR3 extends over 14 amino acids. Only a few counts were recorded for this clonotype. Its antigen is currently unknown. Amplification targeted TCR beta CDR3 regions from RNA transcripts. The HTBI primer set served for first-round RT-PCR of the TCR CDR3. TCRdb re-analysed the multiplex PCR reads in MiXCR, keeping a single row per CDR3 protein. The sample contains about 400,000 distinct CDR3 sequences, around a quarter of which appear only once. Sequencing used blood. The TCR comes from a man aged 50 to 59 with Graves' hyperthyroidism. This chain joins TRBV6-1 and TRBJ2-5; 9 nucleotides match TRBD2. The CDR3 DNA is TGTGCCAGCAGCCCCGATCTTAGCGGGAGTGGATCGTACTTC. Amino acid sequence: CASSPDLSGSGSYF.